A selection of T cell receptor beta chains follows, all from one sample in a study of T cell responses to AZD1222 COVID-19 vaccine. Profiled with immunoSEQ multiplex PCR; TCRdb holds only in-frame clones, not every one. The table lists about 140,000 clones, approximately 85% of them singletons. The sample here was peripheral blood, taken 28 days after the second dose of the MenACWY control vaccine. These receptors were obtained from an adult who received the MenACWY meningococcal vaccine as a control. Each CDR3 is given with its conserved first and last residue. D genes are given only for firm matches. Clone size is not always given. Where it is, it says once, few, many or a class for expanded clones.

d_call clone_size j_call v_call cdr3_aa cdr3_nt
. . TRBJ1-1 TRBV3-1/TRBV3-2 CASSPYRAQAFF TGTGCCAGCAGCCCTTACAGGGCCCAAGCTTTCTTT
. . TRBJ2-7 TRBV15 CATSSYLGEQYF TGTGCCACCAGCAGCTACCTGGGGGAGCAGTACTTC
TRBD1 . TRBJ2-2 TRBV11-2 CASSLDRGPYTGELFF TGTGCCAGCAGCCTCGACAGGGGGCCTTACACCGGGGAGCTGTTTTTT
TRBD1 few TRBJ1-2 TRBV6-4 CASSVTGDYGYTF TGTGCCAGCAGCGTTACAGGGGACTATGGCTACACCTTC
. . TRBJ1-2 TRBV6-2/TRBV6-3 CASSRRQEYGYTF TGTGCCAGCAGCCGTCGACAGGAGTATGGCTACACCTTC
. once TRBJ1-5 TRBV7-9 CASSAQGLGNQPQHF TGTGCCAGCAGCGCGCAGGGGCTGGGCAATCAGCCCCAGCATTTT
. . TRBJ1-6 TRBV5-5 CASSLVPGDSPLHF TGTGCCAGCAGCTTGGTTCCGGGAGATTCACCCCTCCACTTT
TRBD1 . TRBJ2-5 TRBV5-1 CASNPGQGQETQYF TGCGCCAGCAACCCGGGACAGGGACAAGAGACCCAGTACTTC
. . TRBJ1-3 TRBV15 CATSREKGQINTIYF TGTGCCACCAGCAGAGAGAAGGGGCAGATAAACACCATATATTTT
. . TRBJ2-1 TRBV11-3 CASSFPLMGGRGSSYNEQFF TGTGCCAGCAGCTTCCCCTTAATGGGCGGCCGGGGGAGCTCCTACAATGAGCAGTTCTTC
TRBD1 . TRBJ2-1 TRBV2 CASSGGRTGQFF TGTGCCAGCAGTGGTGGCAGGACAGGGCAGTTCTTC
. few TRBJ1-4 TRBV11-2 CASSLSTTNEKLFF TGTGCCAGCAGCTTAAGTACGACTAATGAAAAACTGTTTTTT
TRBD2 once TRBJ2-3 TRBV5-1 CASSPGDYTDTQYF TGCGCCAGCAGCCCGGGGGACTATACAGATACGCAGTATTTT
. . TRBJ2-7 TRBV29-1 CSYRGRSSYEQYF TGCAGCTACCGGGGCCGGAGCTCCTACGAGCAGTACTTC
TRBD1 . TRBJ1-1 TRBV6-2/TRBV6-3 CASSPPRTGYTEAFF TGTGCCAGCAGCCCACCCCGGACAGGGTACACTGAAGCTTTCTTT
. once TRBJ1-1 TRBV5-6 CASSPALNAEAFF TGTGCCAGCAGCCCCGCCCTGAACGCTGAAGCTTTCTTT